Below, 15 T cell receptor beta chains from the same sample are listed, as sequenced in a study of shared clonotypes between healthy human individuals. Data came from immunoSEQ multiplex PCR; TCRdb stores just in-frame clones and leaves some out. The data hold about 530,000 clones, with around 79% observed a single time. Sequenced sample: PBMCs. Receptors originate from a woman in her 40s in good health. Some clones in this sample may be carry-over from other donors' samples.

V gene TRBV5-1 combines with J gene TRBJ1-4; D gene ambiguous. The ends were cut back, 0 bases at V and 6 bases at J, with 12 bases in the middle. The CDR3 spans 15 residues. CDR1 and CDR2 (germline): SGHRS, YFSETQ. CDR3 nucleotides: TGCGCCAGCAGCTTGGAGGGCAGCGTCTATGAAAAACTGTTTTTT. Protein product: CASSLEGSVYEKLFF.

The chain employs TRBV6-7 and TRBJ2-7; D may be TRBD2 (5 bases). TRBV6-7 is known as an ORF, though its function is uncertain. Trimming removed 8 bases from V and 2 bases from J, with 16 bases in between. The CDR3 consists of 14 residues. Here the CDR3 DNA reads TGTGCCAGCTCCCATTGGAGGCCCCCCTACGAGCAGTACTTC. Its translation is CASSHWRPPYEQYF.

The chain links TRBV5-4 to TRBJ1-2, with a tentative D call TRBD1 (6 bases). Germline loops: CDR1 SGHNT, CDR2 YYREEE (reference sequence). The length of the CDR3 is 14 residues. V was pared by 3 bases and J by 7 bases, with 16 bases between. CDR3 in amino acids: CASSWGADSGGYTF. The DNA of the CDR3 is TGTGCCAGCAGCTGGGGGGCAGACTCGGGTGGCTACACCTTC.

The V gene is TRBV4-2, the J gene TRBJ2-7; 8 bases line up with TRBD2. The V gene's germline CDR1 is LGHNA and CDR2 YNFKEQ. The ends lost 4 bases at V and 3 bases at J; junction bases unmatched: 8. The CDR3 totals 15 residues. The chain's CDR3 is CASSLTSGPVYEQYF. CDR3 in DNA: TGTGCCAGCAGCCTCACTAGCGGCCCAGTCTACGAGCAGTACTTC.

V usage is TRBV30 and J usage is TRBJ2-5; 10 bases are a match to TRBD1. The J call may be mistaken, given a closer DNA end match to TRBJ2-7. CDR3 size: 15 residues. Per the germline V gene, CDR1 is GTSNPN and CDR2 is SVGIG (reference sequence). The CDR3, as DNA: TGTGCCTGGACGGGACCCGGGACAGGGGTAAGCGAGCAGTACTTC. It encodes CAWTGPGTGVSEQYF.

As DNA, the CDR3 is TGTGCCATCAGCGAGGGGGCTGCCCCAGAGACCCAGTACTTC. This encodes CAISEGAAPETQYF. This chain links TRBV10-3 with TRBJ2-5, with TRBD1 identical over 7 bases. V dropped 6 bases and J dropped 4; count of bases not matched to a gene: 8. From germline, CDR1 is ENHRY and CDR2 SYGVKD. The CDR3 consists of 14 residues.

The CDR3: CASSPRDYNEQFF. Written as DNA, the CDR3 is TGTGCCAGCAGCCCTCGGGACTACAATGAGCAGTTCTTC. The J gene is TRBJ2-1, the V gene TRBV7-9, with a weak D call TRBD2 (5 bases). CDR1 and CDR2 (germline): SEHNR, FQNEAQ (reference sequence). The CDR3 totals 13 residues. Trimming cost V 5 bases and J 3 bases, with 8 bases left between them.

The chain joins TRBV10-1 to TRBJ2-1, with 8 bases identical to TRBD2. V shed 0 bases and J 3 bases; nucleotides not matched to a gene: 13. The length of the CDR3 is 19 residues. Germline V gene lookup returns CDR1 WNHNN and CDR2 SYGVQD (reference sequence). The CDR3 reads CASSESRGHSGIFYNEQFF. DNA of the CDR3: TGCGCCAGCAGTGAGTCAAGGGGACATAGCGGGATATTCTACAATGAGCAGTTCTTC.

This clone was counted a few times. The V and J genes are TRBV15 and TRBJ2-5, with D perhaps TRBD2 (6 bases). The CDR3 length is 13 residues. Trimming left V 6 bases short and J 5 bases short, with 13 bases between. Germline-derived CDR1 and CDR2 are LNHNV and YYDKDF (reference sequence). Written as DNA, the CDR3 is TGTGCCACCAGTCGGTTGGGGGGTGAGACCCAGTACTTC. It encodes CATSRLGGETQYF.

V is TRBV2 and J is TRBJ2-1, with 7 bases identical to TRBD2. The germline CDR1 and CDR2 sequences are SNHLY and FYNNEI. This CDR3 spans 13 amino acids. The V segment lost 8 bases and the J segment 4 bases; nucleotides outside the gene matches: 5. CDR3 protein: CASQASGYNEQFF. CDR3 DNA: TGTGCCAGCCAGGCTAGCGGTTACAATGAGCAGTTCTTC. The full variable domain, its missing parts supplied by reference TRBV2 and TRBJ2-1, is EPEVTQTPSHQVTQMGQEVILRCVPISNHLYFYWYRQILGQKVEFLVSFYNNEISEKSEIFDDQFSVERPDGSNFTLKIRSTKLEDSAMYFCASQASGYNEQFFGPGTRLTVL.

This clone was observed a single time. This rearrangement joins TRBV7-3 to TRBJ2-3; 11 nucleotides agree with TRBD2. Germline assignment: CDR1 SGHTA and CDR2 FQGTGA. J was trimmed by 1 base and V by 5 bases; bases with no gene match: 5. There are 16 residues in the CDR3. In nucleotides, the CDR3 is TGTGCCAGCAGCACCCATAGCGGGAGGGGCACAGATACGCAGTATTTT. Translation: CASSTHSGRGTDTQYF.

This chain connects TRBV28 to TRBJ2-1; 7 bases agree with TRBD2. Trimming removed 7 bases from V and 6 bases from J; junction bases left unmatched: 6. The germline gives CDR1 MDHEN, CDR2 SYDVKM. This CDR3 region has 13 residues. The CDR3: CASTRGLGNEQFF. As DNA, the CDR3 is TGTGCCAGCACTCGCGGACTAGGCAATGAGCAGTTCTTC.

A few counts support this clone. The rearrangement joins TRBV4-1 to TRBJ1-5; D is possibly TRBD1 (6 bases). V dropped 2 bases and J dropped 1 base, with 12 bases sitting between them. The length of the CDR3 is 16 residues. Per the germline V gene, CDR1 is MGHRA and CDR2 is YSYEKL. The CDR3 here is CASSQRQVLSNQPQHF. The CDR3 nucleotides read TGCGCCAGCAGCCAACGACAGGTCCTAAGCAATCAGCCCCAGCATTTT.

The chain links TRBV11-1 to TRBJ1-1; 7 bases align to TRBD1. The V segment lost 4 bases and the J segment 5 bases; nucleotides outside the gene matches: 10. From germline, CDR1 is SGHAT and CDR2 FQDESV (reference sequence). There are 15 residues in the CDR3. CDR3: CASSSSPQGWTEAFF. The CDR3 DNA reads as TGTGCCAGCAGCTCGAGCCCACAGGGGTGGACTGAAGCTTTCTTT.

The chain is built from TRBV28 and TRBJ1-2; D remains unclear. Germline V gene sequence: CDR1 MDHEN, CDR2 SYDVKM. The V end lost 3 bases, the J end lost 5 bases, and 10 bases lay between the germline ends. The CDR3 spans 13 residues. CDR3 sequence reads: CASSFSGDYGYTF. The CDR3 DNA follows: TGTGCCAGCAGTTTCTCCGGGGATTATGGCTACACCTTC.